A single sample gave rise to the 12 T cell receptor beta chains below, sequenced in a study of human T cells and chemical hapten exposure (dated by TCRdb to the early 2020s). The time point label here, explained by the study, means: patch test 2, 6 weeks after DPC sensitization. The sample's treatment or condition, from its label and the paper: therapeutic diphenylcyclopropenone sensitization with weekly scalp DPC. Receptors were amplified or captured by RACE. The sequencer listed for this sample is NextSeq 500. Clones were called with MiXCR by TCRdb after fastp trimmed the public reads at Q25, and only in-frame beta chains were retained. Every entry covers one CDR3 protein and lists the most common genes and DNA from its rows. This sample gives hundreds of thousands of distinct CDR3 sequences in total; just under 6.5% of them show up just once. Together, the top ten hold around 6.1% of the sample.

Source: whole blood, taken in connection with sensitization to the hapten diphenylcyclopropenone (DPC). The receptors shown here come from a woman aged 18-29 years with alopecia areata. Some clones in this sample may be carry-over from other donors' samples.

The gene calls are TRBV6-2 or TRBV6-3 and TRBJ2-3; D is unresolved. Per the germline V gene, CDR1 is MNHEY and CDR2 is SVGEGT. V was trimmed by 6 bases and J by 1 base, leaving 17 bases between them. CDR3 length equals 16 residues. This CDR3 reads CASRGWGSLGTDTQYF. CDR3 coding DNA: TGTGCCAGCAGGGGATGGGGAAGTCTAGGCACAGATACGCAGTATTTT.

CDR3 in amino acids: CASSLATGNPNQPQHF. Written as DNA, the CDR3 is TGTGCCAGCAGCTTAGCTACAGGGAACCCCAATCAGCCCCAGCATTTT. The chain links TRBV7-9 to TRBJ1-5; tentative D call: TRBD1 (6 bases). There are 16 residues in the CDR3. The germline V gene has CDR1 SEHNR and CDR2 FQNEAQ (reference sequence). The V end was cut by 0 bases, the J end by 3 bases, with 12 bases between. Full variable domain (outside the CDR3, taken from reference TRBV7-9 and TRBJ1-5): DTGVSQNPRHKITKRGQNVTFRCDPISEHNRLYWYRQTLGQGPEFLTYFQNEAQLEKSRLLSDRFSAERPKGSFSTLEIQRTEQGDSAMYLCASSLATGNPNQPQHFGDGTRLSIL.

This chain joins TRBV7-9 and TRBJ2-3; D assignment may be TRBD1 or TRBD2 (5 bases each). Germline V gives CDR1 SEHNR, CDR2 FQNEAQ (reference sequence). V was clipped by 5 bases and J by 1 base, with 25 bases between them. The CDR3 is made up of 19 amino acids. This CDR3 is CASSPGWEKQAMGTDTQYF. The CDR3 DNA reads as TGTGCCAGCAGCCCCGGATGGGAGAAACAGGCGATGGGCACAGATACGCAGTATTTT.

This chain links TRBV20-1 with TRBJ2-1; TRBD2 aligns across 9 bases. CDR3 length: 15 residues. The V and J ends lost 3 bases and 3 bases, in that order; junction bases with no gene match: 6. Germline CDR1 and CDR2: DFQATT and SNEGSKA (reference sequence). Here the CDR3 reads CSARLSGGFYNEQFF. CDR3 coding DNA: TGCAGTGCTAGGCTAAGCGGGGGGTTCTACAATGAGCAGTTCTTC.

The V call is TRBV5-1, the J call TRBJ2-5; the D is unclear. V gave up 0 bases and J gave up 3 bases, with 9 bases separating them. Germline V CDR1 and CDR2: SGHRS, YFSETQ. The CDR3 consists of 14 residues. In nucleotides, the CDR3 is TGCGCCAGCAGCTTGGAGACTGGGGAAGAGACCCAGTACTTC. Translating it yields CASSLETGEETQYF.

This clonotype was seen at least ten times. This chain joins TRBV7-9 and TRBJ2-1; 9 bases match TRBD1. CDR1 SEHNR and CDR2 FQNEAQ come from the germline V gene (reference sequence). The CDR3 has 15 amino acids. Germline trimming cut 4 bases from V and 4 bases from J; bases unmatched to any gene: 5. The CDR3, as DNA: TGTGCCAGCAGCTCCTGGGACAGGGAATACAATGAGCAGTTCTTC. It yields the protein CASSSWDREYNEQFF. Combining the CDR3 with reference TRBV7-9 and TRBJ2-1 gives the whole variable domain DTGVSQNPRHKITKRGQNVTFRCDPISEHNRLYWYRQTLGQGPEFLTYFQNEAQLEKSRLLSDRFSAERPKGSFSTLEIQRTEQGDSAMYLCASSSWDREYNEQFFGPGTRLTVL.

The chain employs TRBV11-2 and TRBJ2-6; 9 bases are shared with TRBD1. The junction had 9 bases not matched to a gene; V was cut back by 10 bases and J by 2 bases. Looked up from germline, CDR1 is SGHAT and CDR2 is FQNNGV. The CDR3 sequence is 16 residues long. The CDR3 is CATRRNRGPGANVLTF. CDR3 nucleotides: TGTGCCACCCGGCGTAACAGGGGGCCTGGGGCCAACGTCCTGACTTTC.

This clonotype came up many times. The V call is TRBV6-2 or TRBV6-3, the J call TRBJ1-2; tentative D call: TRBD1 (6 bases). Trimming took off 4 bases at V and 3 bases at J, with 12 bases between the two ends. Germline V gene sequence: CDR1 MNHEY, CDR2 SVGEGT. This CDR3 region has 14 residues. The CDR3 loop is CASSSAAGDYGYTF. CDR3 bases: TGTGCCAGCAGTTCCGCCGCAGGGGACTATGGCTACACCTTC.

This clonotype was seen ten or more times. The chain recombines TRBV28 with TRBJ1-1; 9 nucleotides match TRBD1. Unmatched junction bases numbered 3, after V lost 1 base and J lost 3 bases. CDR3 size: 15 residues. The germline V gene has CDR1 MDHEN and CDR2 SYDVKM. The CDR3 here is CASSLSRTGDTEAFF. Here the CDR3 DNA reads TGTGCCAGCAGTTTATCGCGGACAGGGGACACTGAAGCTTTCTTT.

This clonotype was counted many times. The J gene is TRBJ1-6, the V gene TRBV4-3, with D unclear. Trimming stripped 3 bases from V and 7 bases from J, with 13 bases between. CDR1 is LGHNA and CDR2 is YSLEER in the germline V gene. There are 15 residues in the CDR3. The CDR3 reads CASSHLADGNSPLHF. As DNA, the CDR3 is TGCGCCAGCAGCCATTTAGCGGATGGGAATTCACCCCTCCACTTT.

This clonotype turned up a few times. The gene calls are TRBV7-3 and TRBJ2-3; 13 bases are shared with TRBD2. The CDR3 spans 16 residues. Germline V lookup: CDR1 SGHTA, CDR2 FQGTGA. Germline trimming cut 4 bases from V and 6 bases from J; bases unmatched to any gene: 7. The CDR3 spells CASSYTSGGAADTQYF. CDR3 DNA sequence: TGTGCCAGCAGCTATACTAGCGGGGGGGCCGCCGATACGCAGTATTTT.

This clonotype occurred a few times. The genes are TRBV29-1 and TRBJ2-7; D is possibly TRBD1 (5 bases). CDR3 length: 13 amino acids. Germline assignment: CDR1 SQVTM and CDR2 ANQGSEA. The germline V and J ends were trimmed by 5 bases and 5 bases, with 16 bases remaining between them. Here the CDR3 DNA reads TGCAGCGTTCAAACAGGTGTTTGGAACGAGCAGTACTTC. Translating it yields CSVQTGVWNEQYF.